This T cell receptor beta chain was profiled in a study of preoperative IRX-2 immunotherapy in early breast cancer (dated by TCRdb to about 2019). The CDR3 runs 13 amino acids, cysteine and phenylalanine included. Only CDR3 DNA is held: 39 bases, read in frame from base 1. CDR1 SEHNR and CDR2 FQNEAQ were looked up in the germline V gene (reference sequence). V is reduced by 3 bases and J by 3 bases, leaving a spacing of 9 bases between them. What the treatment or condition label conveys for this sample: preoperative locoregional IRX-2 cytokine immunotherapy. The samples were obtained from a phase Ib study that tested preoperative, locoregional IRX-2 cytokine immunotherapy designed to prime immune responses. Donors were patients with early-stage breast cancer who received IRX-2 before surgery. On this clone: Its antigen is not yet known. Base quality data are lacking; no much larger clone is found one base away.

The library was produced with the immunoSEQ multiplex PCR assay. TCRdb holds this immuneACCESS table with in-frame rearrangements only. Some clones are missing; in checked studies, unresolved V genes explain under half, and the rest has no known cause. The sample table shows 23,000 or so clones, and 85% to 90% are seen once. The biggest ten clones account for approximately 9.4% of the sample. This sequence uses TRBV7-9 and TRBJ2-7; a tentative D call is TRBD1 (6 bases match). This clonotype originated in a human donor with breast cancer. The sample in question was tumor tissue, obtained after IRX-2 immunotherapy. The CDR3 loop reads CASSFDRNYEQYF. The DNA sequence is TGTGCCAGCAGCTTTGACAGGAACTACGAGCAGTACTTC.